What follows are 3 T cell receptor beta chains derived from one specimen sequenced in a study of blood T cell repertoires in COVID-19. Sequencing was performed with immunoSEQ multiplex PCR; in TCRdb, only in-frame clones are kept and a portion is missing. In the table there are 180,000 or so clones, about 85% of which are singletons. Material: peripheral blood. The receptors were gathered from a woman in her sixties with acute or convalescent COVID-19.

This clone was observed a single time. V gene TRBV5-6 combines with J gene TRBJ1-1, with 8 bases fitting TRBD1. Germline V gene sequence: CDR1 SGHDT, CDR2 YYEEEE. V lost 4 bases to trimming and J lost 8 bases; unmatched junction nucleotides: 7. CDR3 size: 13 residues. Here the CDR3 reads CASSRLDRAEAFF. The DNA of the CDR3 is TGTGCCAGCAGCCGATTGGACAGGGCGGAAGCTTTCTTT.

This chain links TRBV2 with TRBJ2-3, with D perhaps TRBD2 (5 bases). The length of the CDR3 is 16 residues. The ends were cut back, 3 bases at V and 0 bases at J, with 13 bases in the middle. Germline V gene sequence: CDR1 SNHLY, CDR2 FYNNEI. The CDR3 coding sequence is TGTGCCAGCAGTGACTATGGCGGGCCCAGCACAGATACGCAGTATTTT. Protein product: CASSDYGGPSTDTQYF.

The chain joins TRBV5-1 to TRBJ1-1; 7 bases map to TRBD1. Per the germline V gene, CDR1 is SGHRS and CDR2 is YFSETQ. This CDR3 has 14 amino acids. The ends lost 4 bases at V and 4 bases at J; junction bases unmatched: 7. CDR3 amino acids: CASSRQGDGTEAFF. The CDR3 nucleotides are TGCGCCAGCAGCCGGCAGGGGGATGGCACTGAAGCTTTCTTT.